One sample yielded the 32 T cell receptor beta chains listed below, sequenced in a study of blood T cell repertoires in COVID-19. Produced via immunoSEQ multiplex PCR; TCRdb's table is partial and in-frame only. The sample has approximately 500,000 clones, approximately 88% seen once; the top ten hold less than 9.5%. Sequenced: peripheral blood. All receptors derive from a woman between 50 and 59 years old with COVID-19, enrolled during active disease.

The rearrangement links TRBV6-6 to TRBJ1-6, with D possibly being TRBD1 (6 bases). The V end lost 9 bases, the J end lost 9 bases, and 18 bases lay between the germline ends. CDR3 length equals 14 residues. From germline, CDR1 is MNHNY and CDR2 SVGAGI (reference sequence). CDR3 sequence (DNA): TGTGCCAGTAGCAGGGGAGAGGGCGGTTCACCCCTCCACTTT. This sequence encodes CASSRGEGGSPLHF.

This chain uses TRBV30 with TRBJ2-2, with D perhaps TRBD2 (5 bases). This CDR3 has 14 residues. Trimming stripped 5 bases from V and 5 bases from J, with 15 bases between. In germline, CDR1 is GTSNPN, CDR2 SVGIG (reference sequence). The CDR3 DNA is TGTGCCTGGTTGCTCCGGAGGAGTACCGGGGAGCTGTTTTTT. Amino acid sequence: CAWLLRRSTGELFF. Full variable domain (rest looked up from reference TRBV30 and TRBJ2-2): SQTIHQWPATLVQPVGSPLSLECTVEGTSNPNLYWYRQAAGRGLQLLFYSVGIGQISSEVPQNLSASRPQDRQFILSSKKLLLSDSGFYLCAWLLRRSTGELFFGEGSRLTVL.

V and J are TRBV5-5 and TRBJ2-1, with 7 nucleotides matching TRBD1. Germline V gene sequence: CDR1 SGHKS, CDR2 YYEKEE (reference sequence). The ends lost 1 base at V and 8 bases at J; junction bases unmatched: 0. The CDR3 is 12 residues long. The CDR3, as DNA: TGTGCCAGCAGCTTGACAGGGGATGAGCAGTTCTTC. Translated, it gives CASSLTGDEQFF. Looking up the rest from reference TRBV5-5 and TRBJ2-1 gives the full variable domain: DAGVTQSPTHLIKTRGQQVTLRCSPISGHKSVSWYQQVLGQGPQFIFQYYEKEERGRGNFPDRFSARQFPNYSSELNVNALLLGDSALYLCASSLTGDEQFFGPGTRLTVL.

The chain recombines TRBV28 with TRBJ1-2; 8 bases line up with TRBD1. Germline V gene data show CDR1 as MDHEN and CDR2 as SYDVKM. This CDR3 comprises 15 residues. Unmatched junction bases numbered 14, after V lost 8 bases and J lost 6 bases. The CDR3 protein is CASGWTGTVENGYTF. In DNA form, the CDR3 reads TGTGCCAGCGGCTGGACAGGGACTGTGGAAAATGGCTACACCTTC.

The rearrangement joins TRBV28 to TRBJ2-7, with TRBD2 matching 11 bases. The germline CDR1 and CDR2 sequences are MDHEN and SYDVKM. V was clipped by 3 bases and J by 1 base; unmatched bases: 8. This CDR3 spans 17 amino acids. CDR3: CASSFPSGGSLSYEQYF. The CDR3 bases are TGTGCCAGCAGTTTCCCTAGCGGGGGGTCCCTATCCTACGAGCAGTACTTC.

The CDR3 is CASSPLAGAPVGQYF. For the CDR3, the DNA is TGTGCCAGCTCACCACTAGCGGGGGCCCCCGTGGGGCAGTATTTT. V usage is TRBV18 and J usage is TRBJ2-3; TRBD2 aligns across 9 bases. Per the germline V gene, CDR1 is KGHSH and CDR2 is LQKENI. The CDR3 totals 15 residues. The V segment lost 1 base and the J segment 11 bases; nucleotides outside the gene matches: 10.

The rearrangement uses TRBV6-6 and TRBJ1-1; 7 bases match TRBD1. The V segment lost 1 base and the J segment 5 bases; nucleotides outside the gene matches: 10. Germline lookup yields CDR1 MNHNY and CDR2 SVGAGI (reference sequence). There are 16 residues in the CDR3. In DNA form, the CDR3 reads TGTGCCAGCAGTTACTTAAAACAGGGGAGGTTAACTGAAGCTTTCTTT. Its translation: CASSYLKQGRLTEAFF.

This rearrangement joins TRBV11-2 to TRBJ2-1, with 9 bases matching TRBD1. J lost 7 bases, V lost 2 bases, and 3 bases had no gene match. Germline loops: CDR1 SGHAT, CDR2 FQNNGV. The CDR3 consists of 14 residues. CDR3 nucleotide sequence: TGTGCCAGCAGCTTAACGACAGGGGGGAATGAGCAGTTCTTC. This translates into CASSLTTGGNEQFF. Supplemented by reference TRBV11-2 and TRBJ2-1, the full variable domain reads EAGVAQSPRYKIIEKRQSVAFWCNPISGHATLYWYQQILGQGPKLLIQFQNNGVVDDSQLPKDRFSAERLKGVDSTLKIQPAKLEDSAVYLCASSLTTGGNEQFFGPGTRLTVL.

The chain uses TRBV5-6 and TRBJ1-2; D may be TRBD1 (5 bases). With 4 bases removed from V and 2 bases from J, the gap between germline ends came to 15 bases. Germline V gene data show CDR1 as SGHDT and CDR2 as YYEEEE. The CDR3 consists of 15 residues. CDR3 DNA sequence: TGTGCCAGCAGCCTACTGGGGGGTGAAAACTATGGCTACACCTTC. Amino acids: CASSLLGGENYGYTF.

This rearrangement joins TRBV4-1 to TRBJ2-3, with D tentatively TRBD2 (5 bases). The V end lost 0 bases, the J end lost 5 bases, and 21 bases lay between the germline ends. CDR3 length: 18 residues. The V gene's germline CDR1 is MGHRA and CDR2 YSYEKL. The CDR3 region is CASSQDSAGTGWKDTQYF. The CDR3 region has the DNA TGCGCCAGCAGCCAAGATAGTGCTGGCACGGGGTGGAAAGATACGCAGTATTTT.

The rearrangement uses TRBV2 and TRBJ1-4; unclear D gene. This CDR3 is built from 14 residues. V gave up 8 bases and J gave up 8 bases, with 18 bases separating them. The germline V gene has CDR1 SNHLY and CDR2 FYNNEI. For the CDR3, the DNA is TGTGCCAGCGTGGAAGACCGTGGAGGCGAAAAACTGTTTTTT. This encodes CASVEDRGGEKLFF.

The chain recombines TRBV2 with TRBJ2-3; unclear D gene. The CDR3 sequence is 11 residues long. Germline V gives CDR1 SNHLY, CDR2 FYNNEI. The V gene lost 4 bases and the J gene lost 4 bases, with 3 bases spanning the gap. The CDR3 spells CASSGADTQYF. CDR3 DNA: TGTGCCAGCAGTGGAGCAGATACGCAGTATTTT.

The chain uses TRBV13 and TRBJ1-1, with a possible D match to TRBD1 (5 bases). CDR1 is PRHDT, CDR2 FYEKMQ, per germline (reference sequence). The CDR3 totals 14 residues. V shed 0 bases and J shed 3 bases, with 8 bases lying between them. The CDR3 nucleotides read TGTGCCAGCAGCTTAGGGGGGCGGTACACTGAAGCTTTCTTT. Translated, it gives CASSLGGRYTEAFF.

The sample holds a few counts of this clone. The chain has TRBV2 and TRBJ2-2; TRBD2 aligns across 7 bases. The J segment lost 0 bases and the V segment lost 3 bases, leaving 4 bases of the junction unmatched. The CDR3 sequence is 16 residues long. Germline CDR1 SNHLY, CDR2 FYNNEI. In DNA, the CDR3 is TGTGCCAGCAGTGAGATGGGGGGGACGAACACCGGGGAGCTGTTTTTT. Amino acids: CASSEMGGTNTGELFF.

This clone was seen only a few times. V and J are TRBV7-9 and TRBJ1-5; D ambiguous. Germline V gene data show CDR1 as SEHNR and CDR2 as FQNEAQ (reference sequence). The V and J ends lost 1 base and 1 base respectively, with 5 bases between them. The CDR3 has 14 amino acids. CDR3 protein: CASSLVGSNQPQHF. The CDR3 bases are TGTGCCAGCAGCTTAGTGGGCAGCAATCAGCCCCAGCATTTT. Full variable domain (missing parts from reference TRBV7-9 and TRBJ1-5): DTGVSQNPRHKITKRGQNVTFRCDPISEHNRLYWYRQTLGQGPEFLTYFQNEAQLEKSRLLSDRFSAERPKGSFSTLEIQRTEQGDSAMYLCASSLVGSNQPQHFGDGTRLSIL.

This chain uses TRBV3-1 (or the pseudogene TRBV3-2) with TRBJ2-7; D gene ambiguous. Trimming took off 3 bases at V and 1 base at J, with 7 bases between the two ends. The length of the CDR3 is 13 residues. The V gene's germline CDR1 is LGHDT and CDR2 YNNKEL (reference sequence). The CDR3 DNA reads TGTGCCAGCAGCCACACCTATTCCTACGAGCAGTACTTC. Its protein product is CASSHTYSYEQYF.

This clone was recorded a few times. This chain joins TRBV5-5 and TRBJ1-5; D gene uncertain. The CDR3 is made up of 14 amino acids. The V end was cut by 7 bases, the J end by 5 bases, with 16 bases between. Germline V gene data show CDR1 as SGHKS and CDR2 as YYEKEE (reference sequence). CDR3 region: CASGESGAHQPQHF. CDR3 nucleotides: TGTGCCAGCGGGGAATCGGGAGCCCATCAGCCCCAGCATTTT.

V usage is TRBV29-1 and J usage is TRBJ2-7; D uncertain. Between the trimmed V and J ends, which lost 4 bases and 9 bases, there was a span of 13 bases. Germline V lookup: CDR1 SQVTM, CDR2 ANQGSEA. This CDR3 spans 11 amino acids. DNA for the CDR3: TGCAGCGTTGGCTCTGACTCGGTGCAGTACTTC. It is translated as CSVGSDSVQYF.

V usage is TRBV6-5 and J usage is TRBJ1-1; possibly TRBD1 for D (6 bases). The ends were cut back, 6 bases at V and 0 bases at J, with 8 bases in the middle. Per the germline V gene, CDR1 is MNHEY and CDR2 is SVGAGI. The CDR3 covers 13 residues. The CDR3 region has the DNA TGTGCCAGCAGCGACAGGATGAACACTGAAGCTTTCTTT. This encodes CASSDRMNTEAFF.

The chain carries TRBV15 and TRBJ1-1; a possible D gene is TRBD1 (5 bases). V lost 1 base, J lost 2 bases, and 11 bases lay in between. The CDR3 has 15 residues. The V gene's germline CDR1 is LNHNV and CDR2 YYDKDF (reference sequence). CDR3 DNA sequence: TGTGCCACCAGCAGAGGCCAGGGCGTCAACACTGAAGCTTTCTTT. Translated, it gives CATSRGQGVNTEAFF. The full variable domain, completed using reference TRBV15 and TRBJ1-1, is DAMVIQNPRYQVTQFGKPVTLSCSQTLNHNVMYWYQQKSSQAPKLLFHYYDKDFNNEADTPDNFQSRRPNTSFCFLDIRSPGLGDTAMYLCATSRGQGVNTEAFFGQGTRLTVV.

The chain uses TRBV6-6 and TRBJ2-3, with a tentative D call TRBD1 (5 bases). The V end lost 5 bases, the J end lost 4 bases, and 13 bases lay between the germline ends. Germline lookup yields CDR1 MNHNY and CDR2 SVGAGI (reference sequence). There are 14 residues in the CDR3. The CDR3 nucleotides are TGTGCCAGCAGTCCAGGGCTGTCCCCAGATACGCAGTATTTT. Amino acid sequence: CASSPGLSPDTQYF.

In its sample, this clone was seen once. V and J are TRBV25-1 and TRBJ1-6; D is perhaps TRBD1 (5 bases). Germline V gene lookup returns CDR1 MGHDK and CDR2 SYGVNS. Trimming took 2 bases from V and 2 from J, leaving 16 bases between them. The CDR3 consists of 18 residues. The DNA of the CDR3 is TGTGCCAGCAGTGAAGAACTCCCAGGGTGGCCCTATAATTCACCCCTCCACTTT. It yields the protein CASSEELPGWPYNSPLHF.

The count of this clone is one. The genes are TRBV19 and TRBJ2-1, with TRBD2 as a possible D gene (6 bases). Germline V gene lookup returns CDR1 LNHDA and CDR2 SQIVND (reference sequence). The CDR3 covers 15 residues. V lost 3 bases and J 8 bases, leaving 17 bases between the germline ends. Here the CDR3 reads CASSIRGDSGYEQFF. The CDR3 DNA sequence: TGTGCCAGTAGTATTAGAGGGGACTCCGGTTATGAGCAGTTCTTC.

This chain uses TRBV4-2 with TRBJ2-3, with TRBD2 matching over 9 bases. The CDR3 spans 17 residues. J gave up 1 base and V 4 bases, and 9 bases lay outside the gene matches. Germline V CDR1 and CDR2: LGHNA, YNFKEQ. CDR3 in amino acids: CASSLGGGVVGTDTQYF. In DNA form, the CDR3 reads TGTGCCAGCAGCCTAGGCGGGGGGGTGGTTGGCACAGATACGCAGTATTTT.

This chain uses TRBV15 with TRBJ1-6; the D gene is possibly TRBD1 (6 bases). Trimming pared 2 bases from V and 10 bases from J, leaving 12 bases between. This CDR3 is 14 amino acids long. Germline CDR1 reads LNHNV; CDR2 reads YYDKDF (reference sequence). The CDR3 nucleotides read TGTGCCACCAGCAGAACAGGGTCAGAATCACCCCTCCACTTT. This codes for CATSRTGSESPLHF. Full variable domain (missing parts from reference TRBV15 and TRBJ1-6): DAMVIQNPRYQVTQFGKPVTLSCSQTLNHNVMYWYQQKSSQAPKLLFHYYDKDFNNEADTPDNFQSRRPNTSFCFLDIRSPGLGDTAMYLCATSRTGSESPLHFGNGTRLTVT.

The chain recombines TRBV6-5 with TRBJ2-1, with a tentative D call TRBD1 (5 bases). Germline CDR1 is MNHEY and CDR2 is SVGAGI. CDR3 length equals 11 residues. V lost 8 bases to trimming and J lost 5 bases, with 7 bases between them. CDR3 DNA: TGTGCCAGCGCCAGGGACAATGAGCAGTTCTTC. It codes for CASARDNEQFF.

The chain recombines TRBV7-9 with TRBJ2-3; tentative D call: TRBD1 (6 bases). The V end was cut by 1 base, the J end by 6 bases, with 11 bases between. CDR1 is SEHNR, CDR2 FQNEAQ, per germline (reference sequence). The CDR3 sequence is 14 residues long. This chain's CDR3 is CASSLGPQGDTQYF. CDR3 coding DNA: TGTGCCAGCAGCTTAGGTCCGCAGGGGGATACGCAGTATTTT.

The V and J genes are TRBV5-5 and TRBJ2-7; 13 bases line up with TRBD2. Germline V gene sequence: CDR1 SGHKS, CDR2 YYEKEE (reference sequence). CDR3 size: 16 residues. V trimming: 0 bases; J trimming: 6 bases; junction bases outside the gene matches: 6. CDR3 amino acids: CASSLERGTSGVEQYF. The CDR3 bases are TGTGCCAGCAGCTTGGAACGCGGGACTAGCGGGGTCGAGCAGTACTTC. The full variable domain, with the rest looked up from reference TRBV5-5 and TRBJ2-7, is DAGVTQSPTHLIKTRGQQVTLRCSPISGHKSVSWYQQVLGQGPQFIFQYYEKEERGRGNFPDRFSARQFPNYSSELNVNALLLGDSALYLCASSLERGTSGVEQYFGPGTRLTVT.

Here the CDR3 reads CASSWGREAFF. The CDR3, as DNA: TGTGCCAGCAGTTGGGGCAGGGAAGCTTTCTTT. V usage is TRBV6-5 and J usage is TRBJ1-1; possible D gene TRBD1, 5 bases. The germline V gene has CDR1 MNHEY and CDR2 SVGAGI. V lost 4 bases and J lost 8, with 8 bases in between. The CDR3 is 11 residues long.

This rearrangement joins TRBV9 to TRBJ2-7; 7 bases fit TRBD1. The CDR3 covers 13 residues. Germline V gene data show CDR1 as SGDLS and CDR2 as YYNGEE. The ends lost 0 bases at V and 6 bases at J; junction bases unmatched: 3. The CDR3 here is CASSVAGTVEQYF. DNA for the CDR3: TGTGCCAGCAGCGTAGCCGGGACAGTCGAGCAGTACTTC.

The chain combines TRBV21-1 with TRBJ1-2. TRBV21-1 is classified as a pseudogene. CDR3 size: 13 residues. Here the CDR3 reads CASSKDPVEGYTF. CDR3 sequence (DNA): TGTGCCAGCAGCAAAGACCCCGTGGAGGGCTACACCTTC.

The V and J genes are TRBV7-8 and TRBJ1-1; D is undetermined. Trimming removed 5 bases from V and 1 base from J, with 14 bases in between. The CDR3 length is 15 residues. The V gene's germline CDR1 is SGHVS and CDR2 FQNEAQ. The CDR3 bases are TGTGCCAGCAGCCTAGGAGGTGGTAAGAACACTGAAGCTTTCTTT. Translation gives CASSLGGGKNTEAFF.